This T cell receptor (beta chain) originates from a study of cytomegalovirus exposure and HLA in healthy donors. V lost 5 bases to trimming and J lost 8 bases; unmatched junction nucleotides: 8. This CDR3 is built from 13 residues. CDR1 and CDR2 from the germline V gene are SEHNR and FQNEAQ (reference sequence). The PCR made use of 60 Vbeta and 13 Jbeta primers. Method: immunoSEQ multiplex PCR; TCRdb's copy keeps in-frame clones and lacks some. This sample carries some 100,000 clones, around three quarters of them seen once, and the ten largest clones take more than 3.5%. Sequenced input: PBMCs. The sequence derives from a female donor in good health and CMV-seropositive. The chain couples TRBV7-9 to TRBJ1-1; 7 bases are a match to TRBD1. The CDR3: CASSDLGQSEAFF. In nucleotides, the CDR3 is TGTGCCAGCAGCGACCTGGGACAGAGCGAAGCTTTCTTT.